The 32 T cell receptor beta chains below all came from one sample that was sequenced in a study of T cells in Graves' hyperthyroidism and ophthalmopathy (dated by TCRdb to about 2019). The library was prepared using multiplex PCR. TCRdb records Illumina HiSeq 2000 as the sequencer. Amplification of TCR beta CDR3 regions was carried out from RNA transcripts. The first round of RT-PCR for the TCR CDR3 was performed with the HTBI primer set and the Qiagen OneStep RT-PCR kit. In-frame beta chains were kept once TCRdb had trimmed the public reads at Q25 with fastp and called clones with MiXCR. Identical CDR3 proteins give one entry, which carries the most common genes and DNA. The sample contains about 590,000 distinct CDR3 sequences, approximately 15% of them found a single time. The ten largest clones represent around 7.8% of the sample. Sequencing input: blood. The receptors originated from a woman in her 30s with Graves' hyperthyroidism.

V usage is TRBV7-9 and J usage is TRBJ2-2, with D perhaps TRBD1 or TRBD2 (5 bases each). There are 18 residues in the CDR3. Trimming stripped 4 bases from V and 4 bases from J, with 22 bases between. In germline, CDR1 is SEHNR, CDR2 FQNEAQ (reference sequence). CDR3 loop: CASSSEVIKGSFTGELFF. The CDR3, as DNA: TGTGCCAGCAGCTCCGAGGTTATTAAGGGGAGCTTCACCGGGGAGCTGTTTTTT. The whole variable domain, remainder taken from reference TRBV7-9 and TRBJ2-2, is DTGVSQNPRHKITKRGQNVTFRCDPISEHNRLYWYRQTLGQGPEFLTYFQNEAQLEKSRLLSDRFSAERPKGSFSTLEIQRTEQGDSAMYLCASSSEVIKGSFTGELFFGEGSRLTVL.

There are a few counts of this clonotype. The chain joins TRBV9 to TRBJ1-2; D call uncertain. The germline CDR1 and CDR2 sequences are SGDLS and YYNGEE. The CDR3 loop spans 13 amino acids. V was clipped by 3 bases and J by 8 bases, with 14 bases between them. CDR3 bases: TGTGCCAGCAGCGCCATGGTATCTGGGGGCTACACCTTC. It yields the protein CASSAMVSGGYTF.

This clonotype showed up just a few times. This rearrangement joins TRBV10-3 to TRBJ2-4; D possibly uses TRBD1 or TRBD2 (5 bases each). Trimming cost V 6 bases and J 8 bases, with 11 bases left between them. The CDR3 extends over 12 amino acids. Per the germline V gene, CDR1 is ENHRY and CDR2 is SYGVKD. The CDR3 region is CAIRGDGDIQYF. CDR3 sequence (DNA): TGTGCCATCAGGGGGGACGGGGACATTCAGTACTTC.

This clonotype occurred many times. The chain recombines TRBV12-3 or TRBV12-4 with TRBJ1-2; no definite D call. The CDR3 is 12 residues long. V was shortened by 5 bases and J by 6 bases, with 10 bases between the two germline ends. As DNA, the CDR3 is TGTGCCAGCAGTAGGACGGATAATGGCTACACCTTC. Protein sequence: CASSRTDNGYTF.

This clonotype was seen many times. The chain uses TRBV4-1 and TRBJ2-7, with D unresolved. The CDR3 sequence is 15 residues long. V was shortened by 1 base and J by 5 bases, with 15 bases between the two germline ends. The germline V gene has CDR1 MGHRA and CDR2 YSYEKL. The CDR3 region is CASSQGSDPRDEQYF. The CDR3 DNA is TGCGCCAGCAGCCAAGGAAGTGACCCCCGGGACGAGCAGTACTTC.

The table lists this clonotype with many counts. This chain links TRBV30 with TRBJ1-3; D gene unclear. Germline V gives CDR1 GTSNPN, CDR2 SVGIG (reference sequence). The CDR3 spans 14 residues. V was trimmed by 2 bases and J by 0 bases, leaving 8 bases between them. CDR3 loop: CAWSPRSSGNTIYF. Written as DNA, the CDR3 is TGTGCCTGGAGTCCCAGGTCCTCTGGAAACACCATATATTTT.

This clonotype was seen ten or more times. V usage is TRBV12-3 or TRBV12-4 and J usage is TRBJ1-3, with D maybe TRBD1 (6 bases). The CDR3 runs 17 residues. Trimming pared 0 bases from V and 2 bases from J, leaving 14 bases between. The CDR3 DNA reads as TGTGCCAGCAGTTTAGCGGGGTTGGGGGGCACTGGAAACACCATATATTTT. This sequence encodes CASSLAGLGGTGNTIYF.

In its sample, this clonotype was seen many times. In DNA form, the CDR3 reads TGTGCCAGCCGACCCCCTGCCAGCAATCAGCCCCAGCATTTT. Translated: CASRPPASNQPQHF. The genes are TRBV28 and TRBJ1-5; no firm D call. With 8 bases removed from V and 1 base from J, the gap between germline ends came to 12 bases. Germline V gene lookup returns CDR1 MDHEN and CDR2 SYDVKM. There are 14 residues in the CDR3.

This clonotype was counted ten times or more. J is TRBJ2-5 and V is TRBV3-1; 7 nucleotides line up with TRBD1. J gave up 0 bases and V 1 base, and 5 bases lay outside the gene matches. This CDR3 region has 16 residues. CDR1 is LGHDT and CDR2 is YNNKEL in the germline V gene (reference sequence). CDR3 bases: TGTGCCAGCAGCCAAGTGTTCAGGGGGAACCAAGAGACCCAGTACTTC. This sequence encodes CASSQVFRGNQETQYF.

This clonotype was seen many times. The chain carries TRBV6-1 and TRBJ1-2, with a weak D call TRBD1 (5 bases). This CDR3 is built from 15 residues. Germline V CDR1 and CDR2: MNHNS, SASEGT. Trimming removed 8 bases from V and 4 bases from J, with 20 bases in between. The CDR3 is CASSGRGNNFYGYTF. The CDR3 coding sequence is TGTGCCAGCTCCGGACGGGGGAATAACTTCTATGGCTACACCTTC.

The table lists this clonotype with a few counts. The rearrangement joins TRBV9 to TRBJ2-2; no firm D call. Germline V gives CDR1 SGDLS, CDR2 YYNGEE. The V and J ends lost 0 bases and 5 bases respectively, with 8 bases between them. This CDR3 is built from 14 residues. CDR3 DNA: TGTGCCAGCAGCGTAGACTCTAGAACCGGGGAGCTGTTTTTT. It yields the protein CASSVDSRTGELFF.

This clonotype was detected ten times or more. The chain couples TRBV11-3 to TRBJ2-2, with D unclear. The CDR3 is made up of 14 amino acids. In germline, CDR1 is SGHNT, CDR2 YENEEA. V lost 4 bases, J lost 4 bases, and 10 bases lay in between. DNA for the CDR3: TGTGCCAGCAGCTCGGGTACGAGCACCGGGGAGCTGTTTTTT. Translation gives CASSSGTSTGELFF.

This clonotype was seen only a few times. This chain uses TRBV27 with TRBJ2-7; D uncertain. This CDR3 region has 13 residues. V dropped 3 bases and J dropped 6 bases, with 12 bases sitting between them. Germline values: CDR1 MNHEY, CDR2 SMNVEV (reference sequence). CDR3 residues: CASSLDGGREQYF. The CDR3 nucleotides are TGTGCCAGCAGTTTGGACGGTGGGCGCGAGCAGTACTTC.

At least ten counts were recorded for this clonotype. The chain combines TRBV6-2 or TRBV6-3 with TRBJ2-5; tentatively, D is TRBD1 or TRBD2 (5 bases each). The CDR3 extends over 17 amino acids. Germline V gene lookup returns CDR1 MNHEY and CDR2 SVGEGT. V dropped 4 bases and J dropped 4 bases, with 22 bases sitting between them. The CDR3 DNA is TGTGCCAGCAGTTCGGCTAGCTTTGGGGGAAGTGGAGAGACCCAGTACTTC. Its translation: CASSSASFGGSGETQYF.

The CDR3 loop is CSVEVSGTYNEQFF. In DNA, the CDR3 is TGCAGCGTTGAAGTTAGCGGGACTTACAATGAGCAGTTCTTC. V and J are TRBV29-1 and TRBJ2-1; 8 bases line up with TRBD2. After removal of 1 base from V and 4 bases from J, the junction contained 3 bases not matched to a gene. This CDR3 is built from 14 residues. Germline loops: CDR1 SQVTM, CDR2 ANQGSEA.

To note about this clonotype: A clone one base away is much larger, so this may be a read error. The CDR3 nucleotides are TGTGCCAGCGGATCCGGGACAGCGTACGAGCAGTTCTTC. It specifies CASGSGTAYEQFF. This chain uses TRBV9 with TRBJ2-7, with 7 bases matching TRBD1. The end of the DNA fits TRBJ2-1 better, so the J call may be wrong. The germline V gene encodes CDR1 SGDLS and CDR2 YYNGEE. The CDR3 spans 13 residues.

In this sample, this clonotype turned up a few times. The J gene is TRBJ2-3, the V gene TRBV20-1, with D possibly TRBD1 on 5 matching bases. V lost 1 base and J 2 bases, leaving 10 bases between the germline ends. Germline V gives CDR1 DFQATT, CDR2 SNEGSKA (reference sequence). This CDR3 spans 14 amino acids. CDR3 loop: CSARGWTITDTQYF. The CDR3 region has the DNA TGCAGTGCTAGAGGGTGGACAATCACAGATACGCAGTATTTT.

The V gene is TRBV19, the J gene TRBJ2-2, with a possible D match to TRBD1 (5 bases). CDR1 and CDR2 (germline): LNHDA, SQIVND (reference sequence). The CDR3 loop spans 14 amino acids. Between the trimmed V and J ends, which lost 6 bases and 4 bases, there was a span of 12 bases. The CDR3 here is CASSVWGGTGELFF. CDR3 in DNA: TGTGCCAGTAGCGTTTGGGGCGGCACCGGGGAGCTGTTTTTT. The whole variable domain, remainder taken from reference TRBV19 and TRBJ2-2, is DGGITQSPKYLFRKEGQNVTLSCEQNLNHDAMYWYRQDPGQGLRLIYYSQIVNDFQKGDIAEGYSVSREKKESFPLTVTSAQKNPTAFYLCASSVWGGTGELFFGEGSRLTVL.

This clonotype was counted many times. This chain uses TRBV7-2 with TRBJ2-7; 8 bases agree with TRBD2. The V gene's germline CDR1 is SGHTA and CDR2 FQGNSA. V gave up 2 bases and J gave up 3 bases; unmatched junction bases: 12. The length of the CDR3 is 17 residues. Here the CDR3 DNA reads TGTGCCAGCAGCTTAAGTCACGGTCCGACTAGCGTCTACGAGCAGTACTTC. Protein product: CASSLSHGPTSVYEQYF.

This clonotype was observed a few times. The CDR3 DNA follows: TGTGCCAGCAGACGATCAGTCAACACTGAAGCTTTCTTT. Translation gives CASRRSVNTEAFF. The chain employs TRBV6-1 and TRBJ1-1; D is undetermined. V was shortened by 6 bases and J by 2 bases, with 10 bases between the two germline ends. CDR3 length: 13 amino acids. The germline V gene has CDR1 MNHNS and CDR2 SASEGT.

The table lists this clonotype with a few counts. The V gene is TRBV7-9, the J gene TRBJ2-2; D gene uncertain. Between the trimmed V and J ends, which lost 0 bases and 1 base, there was a span of 9 bases. The germline V gene encodes CDR1 SEHNR and CDR2 FQNEAQ (reference sequence). The CDR3 totals 16 residues. CDR3 region: CASSLARSRNTGELFF. As DNA, the CDR3 is TGTGCCAGCAGCTTAGCTCGAAGCAGGAACACCGGGGAGCTGTTTTTT.

The chain employs TRBV30 and TRBJ2-1, with D uncertain. The length of the CDR3 is 14 residues. The ends were cut back, 5 bases at V and 0 bases at J, with 11 bases in the middle. Germline lookup yields CDR1 GTSNPN and CDR2 SVGIG (reference sequence). The chain's CDR3 is CAWEWASSYNEQFF. Written as DNA, the CDR3 is TGTGCCTGGGAGTGGGCTAGCTCCTACAATGAGCAGTTCTTC.

This clonotype was observed a handful of times. The chain joins TRBV20-1 to TRBJ1-1; D is perhaps TRBD1 (5 bases). The CDR3 has 11 residues. Germline lookup yields CDR1 DFQATT and CDR2 SNEGSKA (reference sequence). The CDR3 spells CRGGKRAEAFF. The CDR3 DNA follows: TGCAGGGGGGGAAAGAGAGCTGAAGCTTTCTTT.

This clonotype came up many times. The rearrangement links TRBV20-1 to TRBJ2-7, with TRBD2 matching over 10 bases. V lost 3 bases and J lost 1; bases outside the gene matches: 12. Germline V gene sequence: CDR1 DFQATT, CDR2 SNEGSKA (reference sequence). The CDR3 extends over 17 amino acids. The CDR3, as DNA: TGCAGTGCTAGCGATCCTTTAGCGGGAGGTGGATCCTACGAGCAGTACTTC. This translates into CSASDPLAGGGSYEQYF.

The chain carries TRBV5-1 and TRBJ2-1; TRBD2 agrees at 7 bases. Germline CDR1 and CDR2: SGHRS and YFSETQ. The CDR3 runs 15 residues. The V segment lost 3 bases and the J segment 0 bases; nucleotides outside the gene matches: 3. In DNA, the CDR3 is TGCGCCAGCAGCTCGTCTAGCGGCTCCTACAATGAGCAGTTCTTC. It specifies CASSSSSGSYNEQFF.

This clonotype was seen ten or more times. The chain links TRBV9 to TRBJ1-5, with a tentative D call TRBD1 (6 bases). The CDR3 contains 16 residues. From germline, CDR1 is SGDLS and CDR2 YYNGEE. Trimming cost V 3 bases and J 3 bases, with 16 bases left between them. CDR3 residues: CASSGGGGPDNQPQHF. Here the CDR3 DNA reads TGTGCCAGCAGCGGTGGAGGGGGGCCTGACAATCAGCCCCAGCATTTT.

This clonotype was recorded many times. V and J are TRBV12-3 or TRBV12-4 and TRBJ1-2; possible D gene TRBD1, 6 bases. The CDR3 contains 13 residues. V shed 3 bases and J shed 6 bases, with 11 bases lying between them. Here the CDR3 DNA reads TGTGCCAGCAGTTTTCGGGGGCGCGATGGCTACACCTTC. Encoded protein: CASSFRGRDGYTF.

This clonotype was seen repeatedly, ten times or more. The V call is TRBV10-3, the J call TRBJ2-3; TRBD1 matches at 7 bases. The germline gives CDR1 ENHRY, CDR2 SYGVKD. Germline trimming cut 6 bases from V and 6 bases from J; bases unmatched to any gene: 6. This CDR3 contains 13 residues. The CDR3 here is CAIRDRAADTQYF. For the CDR3, the DNA is TGTGCCATCAGAGACAGGGCGGCGGATACGCAGTATTTT.

This clonotype was seen at least ten times. The chain uses TRBV18 and TRBJ2-7; TRBD2 is a possible D gene (6 bases). The germline CDR1 and CDR2 sequences are KGHSH and LQKENI. V lost 1 base, J lost 3 bases, and 7 bases lay in between. The CDR3 consists of 13 residues. In DNA, the CDR3 is TGTGCCAGCTCACCACAGGAGGGCTACGAGCAGTACTTC. Translation: CASSPQEGYEQYF.

This chain links TRBV20-1 with TRBJ2-1; D perhaps matches TRBD2 (7 bases). V was cut by 5 bases and J by 7 bases, with 15 bases left in between. The CDR3 covers 13 residues. Looked up from germline, CDR1 is DFQATT and CDR2 is SNEGSKA (reference sequence). This chain's CDR3 is CSARGGDPNEQFF. For the CDR3, the DNA is TGCAGTGCTCGAGGGGGGGACCCAAATGAGCAGTTCTTC.

The chain is built from TRBV12-3 or TRBV12-4 and TRBJ2-1; D is uncertain. The V end lost 3 bases, the J end lost 8 bases, and 11 bases lay between the germline ends. This CDR3 is built from 13 residues. CDR3 sequence (DNA): TGTGCCAGCAGTTTTCAGGTCTCGGATGAGCAGTTCTTC. It is translated as CASSFQVSDEQFF.

CDR3 sequence: CASSLIGSSYEQYF. CDR3 nucleotides: TGTGCCAGCAGTTTAATTGGCAGCTCCTACGAGCAGTACTTC. V is TRBV12-3 or TRBV12-4 and J is TRBJ2-7; D is unresolved. CDR3 size: 14 residues. Trimming removed 2 bases from V and 0 bases from J, with 8 bases in between.